Listed here are 29 T cell receptor beta chains from one sample, sequenced in a study of cytomegalovirus exposure and HLA in healthy donors. Primers included in the PCR were 60 Vbeta and 13 Jbeta primers. The protocol was immunoSEQ multiplex PCR, while the TCRdb copy is restricted to in-frame clones and leaves out a portion. The sample lists some 93,000 clones, roughly 9.4% occurring once. Source material: PBMCs. All receptors derive from a man aged 50 to 59 in good health and CMV-seropositive.

On this clone itself: This specimen includes other DNA sequences encoding the same CDR3. This rearrangement joins TRBV6-6 to TRBJ2-7; maybe TRBD2 (5 bases). The CDR3 consists of 12 residues. Trimming shortened V by 5 bases and J by 3 bases, and 8 bases separated the two germline ends. CDR1 is MNHNY, CDR2 SVGAGI, per germline (reference sequence). In DNA form, the CDR3 reads TGTGCCAGCAGTGGCCGGGACTACGAGCAGTACTTC. It translates to CASSGRDYEQYF.

This clone was seen more than once but under ten times. This sequence joins TRBV25-1 and TRBJ2-1; TRBD1 is a possible D gene (6 bases). Germline V gene data show CDR1 as MGHDK and CDR2 as SYGVNS. The V end was cut by 3 bases, the J end by 5 bases, with 11 bases between. The CDR3 totals 14 residues. CDR3: CASSDSGAHNEQFF. The CDR3 bases are TGTGCCAGCAGTGATTCAGGGGCCCACAATGAGCAGTTCTTC.

This clone was observed a handful of times. The V gene is TRBV6-6, the J gene TRBJ2-7; tentative D call: TRBD1 (5 bases). The CDR3 is 14 amino acids. V lost 6 bases to trimming and J lost 0 bases, with 12 bases between them. Germline CDR1 is MNHNY and CDR2 is SVGAGI (reference sequence). The CDR3 DNA is TGTGCCAGCAGCCCACAGGTCTCCTCCTACGAGCAGTACTTC. Amino acid sequence: CASSPQVSSYEQYF.

The J gene is TRBJ2-2, the V gene TRBV28; 10 bases are a match to TRBD2. Trimming removed 3 bases from V and 8 bases from J; junction bases left unmatched: 9. The CDR3 has 16 amino acids. Germline-derived CDR1 and CDR2 are MDHEN and SYDVKM. Here the CDR3 reads CASSFPTGLASGELFF. Here the CDR3 DNA reads TGTGCCAGCAGTTTCCCCACGGGACTAGCGTCTGGGGAGCTGTTTTTT. The full variable domain, completed using reference TRBV28 and TRBJ2-2, is DVKVTQSSRYLVKRTGEKVFLECVQDMDHENMFWYRQDPGLGLRLIYFSYDVKMKEKGDIPEGYSVSREKKERFSLILESASTNQTSMYLCASSFPTGLASGELFFGEGSRLTVL.

The V gene is TRBV18, the J gene TRBJ2-1; 11 positions match TRBD2. The CDR3 consists of 16 residues. The V segment lost 1 base and the J segment 7 bases; nucleotides outside the gene matches: 6. CDR1 KGHSH and CDR2 LQKENI come from the germline V gene. This CDR3 is CASSPLGTSGGNEQFF. The DNA for the CDR3 is TGTGCCAGCTCACCACTGGGAACTAGCGGGGGAAATGAGCAGTTCTTC.

Only a few counts were recorded for this clone. V is TRBV5-1 and J is TRBJ2-7; TRBD2 matches at 12 bases. CDR3 size: 15 residues. Trimming removed 4 bases from V and 6 bases from J; junction bases left unmatched: 8. CDR1 SGHRS and CDR2 YFSETQ come from the germline V gene. Written as DNA, the CDR3 is TGCGCCAGCAGCCTAGCGGGAGGGCCTGAGGGCGAGCAGTACTTC. Translated, it gives CASSLAGGPEGEQYF.

CDR3 sequence: CASSLRGSQDTQYF. In DNA form, the CDR3 reads TGTGCCAGCAGCTTACGGGGGTCCCAAGATACGCAGTATTTT. The rearrangement joins TRBV7-9 to TRBJ2-3, with D possibly being TRBD2 (6 bases). CDR3 length equals 14 residues. Germline V lookup: CDR1 SEHNR, CDR2 FQNEAQ (reference sequence). Between the trimmed V and J ends, which lost 2 bases and 5 bases, there was a span of 11 bases.

This clone was seen a few times. The CDR3 DNA is TGCGCCAGCAGCTTGGTGACTAGCTCATCAGATACGCAGTATTTT. Amino acid sequence: CASSLVTSSSDTQYF. V and J are TRBV5-1 and TRBJ2-3; 7 positions match TRBD2. V gave up 0 bases and J gave up 4 bases; unmatched junction bases: 5. This CDR3 is 15 amino acids long. Germline lookup yields CDR1 SGHRS and CDR2 YFSETQ. Full variable domain (missing parts from reference TRBV5-1 and TRBJ2-3): KAGVTQTPRYLIKTRGQQVTLSCSPISGHRSVSWYQQTPGQGLQFLFEYFSETQRNKGNFPGRFSGRQFSNSRSEMNVSTLELGDSALYLCASSLVTSSSDTQYFGPGTRLTVL.

This clone was counted only a few times. The chain is built from TRBV30 and TRBJ2-5, with D perhaps matching TRBD2 (6 bases). The CDR3 spans 17 residues. The V gene lost 4 bases and the J gene lost 5 bases, with 26 bases spanning the gap. CDR1 and CDR2 from the germline V gene are GTSNPN and SVGIG (reference sequence). The chain's CDR3 is CAWTWGGAGPVAETQYF. CDR3 DNA sequence: TGTGCCTGGACCTGGGGCGGGGCAGGACCTGTTGCGGAGACCCAGTACTTC.

This clone was seen more than once but under ten times. The chain couples TRBV28 to TRBJ1-5; maybe TRBD1 (5 bases). Germline V gene lookup returns CDR1 MDHEN and CDR2 SYDVKM. V was clipped by 9 bases and J by 9 bases, with 15 bases between them. This CDR3 has 12 amino acids. This CDR3 reads CASQRGWAPQHF. The CDR3 DNA is TGTGCCAGTCAGCGGGGGTGGGCGCCCCAGCATTTT.

This clone was detected only a few times. Relative to the germline gene, one junction end is altered; a read error may explain this. The rearrangement uses TRBV5-1 and TRBJ2-2; D is ambiguous. CDR3 length equals 17 residues. Germline loops: CDR1 SGHRS, CDR2 YFSETQ. CDR3 amino acids: CASSLFRFESNTGELFF. Here the CDR3 DNA reads TGCGCCAGCAGCTTATTCCGCTTCGAGTCGAATACCGGGGAGCTGTTTTTT.

The chain has TRBV28 and TRBJ2-1, with 13 bases that match TRBD2. The CDR3 is 16 residues long. Losses at the gene ends were 5 bases for V and 2 bases for J; bases not matched to a gene: 3. Germline CDR1 is MDHEN and CDR2 is SYDVKM. The CDR3 region has the DNA TGTGCCAGCAGTCCCGGGACTAGCGGGACCTACAATGAGCAGTTCTTC. As protein: CASSPGTSGTYNEQFF.

This clone was counted between two and nine times. This rearrangement joins TRBV6-6 to TRBJ1-2; 8 bases fit TRBD1. Germline lookup yields CDR1 MNHNY and CDR2 SVGAGI (reference sequence). Unmatched junction bases numbered 4, after V lost 4 bases and J lost 0 bases. This CDR3 spans 15 amino acids. The chain's CDR3 is CASSSQGATNYGYTF. As DNA, the CDR3 is TGTGCCAGCAGTTCCCAGGGGGCGACTAACTATGGCTACACCTTC.

CDR3 sequence reads: CASSPGQGRKYNEQFF. The CDR3 nucleotides are TGTGCCAGCAGCCCCGGACAGGGGCGCAAATACAATGAGCAGTTCTTC. The J gene is TRBJ2-1, the V gene TRBV16, with 9 bases matching TRBD1. From germline, CDR1 is KGHSY and CDR2 FQNENV. The CDR3 runs to 16 residues. V trimming: 4 bases; J trimming: 4 bases; junction bases outside the gene matches: 8.

This clone was observed a handful of times. CDR3 amino acids: CASTNSGTGNGYTF. In nucleotides, the CDR3 is TGTGCCAGCACTAACTCCGGGACAGGGAATGGCTACACCTTC. The J gene is TRBJ1-2, the V gene TRBV6-1, with 9 bases lining up with TRBD1. This CDR3 comprises 14 residues. After removal of 7 bases from V and 6 bases from J, the junction contained 9 bases not matched to a gene. Looked up from germline, CDR1 is MNHNS and CDR2 is SASEGT.

This clone has only a few counts. This chain connects TRBV7-9 to TRBJ2-2, with a possible D match to TRBD2 (6 bases). Germline V lookup: CDR1 SEHNR, CDR2 FQNEAQ (reference sequence). The V end lost 8 bases, the J end lost 4 bases, and 17 bases lay between the germline ends. The CDR3 is 15 amino acids. In nucleotides, the CDR3 is TGTGCCAGCTCGGCGGGGCAACTTGGCACCGGGGAGCTGTTTTTT. Its protein is CASSAGQLGTGELFF.

The rearrangement uses TRBV5-5 and TRBJ1-4; 9 nucleotides match TRBD1. The germline V gene has CDR1 SGHKS and CDR2 YYEKEE (reference sequence). The ends lost 4 bases at V and 1 base at J; junction bases unmatched: 8. CDR3 size: 17 residues. This CDR3 reads CASSSIGTGLTNEKLFF. For the CDR3, the DNA is TGTGCCAGCAGCAGTATCGGGACAGGGCTAACTAATGAAAAACTGTTTTTT. The complete variable domain, with remaining parts taken from reference TRBV5-5 and TRBJ1-4, reads DAGVTQSPTHLIKTRGQQVTLRCSPISGHKSVSWYQQVLGQGPQFIFQYYEKEERGRGNFPDRFSARQFPNYSSELNVNALLLGDSALYLCASSSIGTGLTNEKLFFGSGTQLSVL.

The chain recombines TRBV6-6 with TRBJ2-2, with 8 bases fitting TRBD1. The CDR3 extends over 14 amino acids. V shed 5 bases and J 6 bases; nucleotides not matched to a gene: 5. Germline assignment: CDR1 MNHNY and CDR2 SVGAGI (reference sequence). CDR3 coding DNA: TGTGCCAGCAGTCCAAACAGGGGGGCCGGGGAGCTGTTTTTT. This codes for CASSPNRGAGELFF.

The rearrangement links TRBV19 to TRBJ2-7; D possibly corresponds to TRBD2 (5 bases). The CDR3 consists of 14 residues. Germline V gene lookup returns CDR1 LNHDA and CDR2 SQIVND (reference sequence). The V end was cut by 8 bases, the J end by 6 bases, with 20 bases between. Here the CDR3 reads CASSPQQRVGEQYF. The CDR3, as DNA: TGTGCCAGTTCCCCCCAACAGAGGGTGGGCGAGCAGTACTTC.

This clone was picked up a small number of times. The chain couples TRBV30 to TRBJ2-7; unclear D gene. Germline V lookup: CDR1 GTSNPN, CDR2 SVGIG (reference sequence). The CDR3 is 14 residues long. Deletions cut 3 bases from V and 0 bases from J, with 12 bases between. This CDR3 reads CAWRVAGASYEQYF. In nucleotides, the CDR3 is TGTGCCTGGAGGGTTGCCGGAGCCTCCTACGAGCAGTACTTC.

In its sample, this clone was seen a few times. The rearrangement uses TRBV18 and TRBJ2-3; 7 nucleotides match TRBD2. After removal of 2 bases from V and 9 bases from J, the junction contained 8 bases not matched to a gene. The germline V gene encodes CDR1 KGHSH and CDR2 LQKENI. This CDR3 is 14 amino acids long. DNA of the CDR3: TGTGCCAGCTCACCAGGAGTCGCGGGAGAAACGCAGTATTTT. It is translated as CASSPGVAGETQYF.

The chain recombines TRBV28 with TRBJ2-6; maybe TRBD1 (5 bases). CDR3 length: 15 residues. CDR1 is MDHEN, CDR2 SYDVKM, per germline. The ends were cut back, 4 bases at V and 1 base at J, with 8 bases in the middle. CDR3 region: CASSSPGSGANVLTF. CDR3 coding DNA: TGTGCCAGCAGTTCTCCAGGGTCTGGGGCCAACGTCCTGACTTTC.

The chain carries TRBV6-1 and TRBJ2-7; D remains ambiguous. CDR3 size: 13 residues. The V gene lost 4 bases and the J gene lost 3 bases, with 10 bases spanning the gap. The germline gives CDR1 MNHNS, CDR2 SASEGT. CDR3 in DNA: TGTGCCAGCAGTGTCCGCCCCGGCTACGAGCAGTACTTC. This sequence encodes CASSVRPGYEQYF.

This clone was found many times. V is TRBV5-8 and J is TRBJ1-1; D gene ambiguous. This CDR3 spans 11 amino acids. V lost 4 bases and J 7 bases, leaving 8 bases between the germline ends. Germline V CDR1 and CDR2: SGHTS, YDEGEE. DNA of the CDR3: TGTGCCAGCAGCCGCCGGGGTGAAGCTTTCTTT. This codes for CASSRRGEAFF.

The J gene is TRBJ2-1, the V gene TRBV9, with TRBD1 as a possible D gene (6 bases). Germline loops: CDR1 SGDLS, CDR2 YYNGEE. This CDR3 is 13 amino acids long. V was pared by 2 bases and J by 8 bases, with 11 bases between. CDR3 residues: CASSVRGVDEQFF. For the CDR3, the DNA is TGTGCCAGCAGCGTCAGGGGTGTCGATGAGCAGTTCTTC.

The rearrangement joins TRBV29-1 to TRBJ2-5; TRBD1 might be the D (7 bases). Germline CDR1 SQVTM, CDR2 ANQGSEA. The CDR3 runs to 13 residues. With 5 bases removed from V and 5 bases from J, the gap between germline ends came to 15 bases. This CDR3 is CSVTRGVRETQYF. CDR3 nucleotides: TGCAGCGTTACCAGGGGGGTACGGGAGACCCAGTACTTC.

V is TRBV11-2 and J is TRBJ1-2; 7 bases fit TRBD1. The CDR3 runs to 15 residues. CDR1 is SGHAT, CDR2 FQNNGV, per germline. The trim removed 5 bases at V and 5 bases at J, leaving 11 bases unmatched. The CDR3 region has the DNA TGTGCCAGCAGCATAAAGGAGGGGGCAGCTTATGGCTACACCTTC. It translates to CASSIKEGAAYGYTF.

This clone was picked up a small number of times. This rearrangement joins TRBV30 to TRBJ1-3; TRBD1 is a possible D gene (6 bases). Germline V gene data show CDR1 as GTSNPN and CDR2 as SVGIG (reference sequence). The CDR3 extends over 14 amino acids. V was shortened by 4 bases and J by 1 base, with 11 bases between the two germline ends. The CDR3 DNA reads TGTGCCTGGACGCGGGGGCGGTCTGGAAACACCATATATTTT. It codes for CAWTRGRSGNTIYF.

In this sample, this clone turned up a few times. This rearrangement joins TRBV6-5 to TRBJ2-7; 9 bases are shared with TRBD1. Losses at the gene ends were 6 bases for V and 2 bases for J; bases not matched to a gene: 8. The CDR3 extends over 15 amino acids. Germline CDR1 is MNHEY and CDR2 is SVGAGI. CDR3 amino acids: CASRPGQGGPYEQYF. Here the CDR3 DNA reads TGTGCCAGCAGACCGGGACAGGGTGGACCCTACGAGCAGTACTTC.